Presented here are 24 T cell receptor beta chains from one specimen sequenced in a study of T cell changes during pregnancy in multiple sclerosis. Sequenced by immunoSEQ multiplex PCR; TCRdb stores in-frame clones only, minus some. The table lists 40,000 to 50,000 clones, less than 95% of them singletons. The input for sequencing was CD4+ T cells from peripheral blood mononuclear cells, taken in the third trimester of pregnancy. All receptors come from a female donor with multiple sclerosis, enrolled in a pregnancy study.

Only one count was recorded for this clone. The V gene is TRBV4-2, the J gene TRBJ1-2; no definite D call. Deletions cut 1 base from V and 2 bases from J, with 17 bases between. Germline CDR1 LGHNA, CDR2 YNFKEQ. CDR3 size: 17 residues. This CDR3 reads CASSQAWGTEGNYGYTF. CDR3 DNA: TGTGCCAGCAGCCAAGCTTGGGGAACAGAGGGCAACTATGGCTACACCTTC.

Written as DNA, the CDR3 is TGTGCCAGTTCTCCAGCGGGAGCAGAAGAGACCCAGTACTTC. Amino acids: CASSPAGAEETQYF. The chain combines TRBV6-6 with TRBJ2-5, with 8 bases aligning to TRBD2. After removal of 9 bases from V and 3 bases from J, the junction contained 9 bases not matched to a gene. This CDR3 comprises 14 residues. Germline V gives CDR1 MNHNY, CDR2 SVGAGI (reference sequence).

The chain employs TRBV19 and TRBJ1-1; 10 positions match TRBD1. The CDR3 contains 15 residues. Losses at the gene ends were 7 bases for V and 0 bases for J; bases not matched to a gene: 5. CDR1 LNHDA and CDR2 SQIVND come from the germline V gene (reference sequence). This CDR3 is CASKRDRGLNTEAFF. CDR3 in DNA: TGTGCCAGTAAACGGGACAGGGGCTTGAACACTGAAGCTTTCTTT.

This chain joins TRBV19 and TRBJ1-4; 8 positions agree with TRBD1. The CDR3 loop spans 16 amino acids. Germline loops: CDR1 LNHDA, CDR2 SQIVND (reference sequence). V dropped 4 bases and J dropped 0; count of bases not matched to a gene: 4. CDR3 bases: TGTGCCAGTAGTAACGACAGGGGATCAACTAATGAAAAACTGTTTTTT. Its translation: CASSNDRGSTNEKLFF.

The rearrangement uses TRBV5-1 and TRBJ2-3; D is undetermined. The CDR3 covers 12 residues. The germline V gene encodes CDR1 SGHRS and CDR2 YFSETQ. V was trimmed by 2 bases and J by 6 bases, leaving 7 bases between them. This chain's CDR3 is CASSFNVDTQYF. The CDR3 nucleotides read TGCGCCAGCAGCTTTAATGTGGATACGCAGTATTTT.

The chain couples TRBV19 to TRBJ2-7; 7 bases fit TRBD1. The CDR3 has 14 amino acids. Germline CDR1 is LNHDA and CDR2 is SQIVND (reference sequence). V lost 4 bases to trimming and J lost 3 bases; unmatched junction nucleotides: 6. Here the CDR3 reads CASSKYDRVYEQYF. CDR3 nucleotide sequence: TGTGCCAGTAGTAAATACGACAGGGTCTACGAGCAGTACTTC.

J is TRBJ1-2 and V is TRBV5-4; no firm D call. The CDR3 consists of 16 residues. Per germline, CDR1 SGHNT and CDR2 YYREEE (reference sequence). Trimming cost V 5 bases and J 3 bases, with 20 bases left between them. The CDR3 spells CASSPPGGGRDYGYTF. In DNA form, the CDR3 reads TGTGCCAGCAGTCCCCCGGGTGGCGGGCGCGACTATGGCTACACCTTC.

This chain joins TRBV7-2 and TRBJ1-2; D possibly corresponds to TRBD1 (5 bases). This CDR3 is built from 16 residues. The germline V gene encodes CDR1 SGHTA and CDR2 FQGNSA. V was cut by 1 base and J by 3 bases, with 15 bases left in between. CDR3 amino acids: CASSLGGVGRDYGYTF. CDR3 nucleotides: TGTGCCAGCAGCTTAGGGGGGGTGGGACGAGACTATGGCTACACCTTC.

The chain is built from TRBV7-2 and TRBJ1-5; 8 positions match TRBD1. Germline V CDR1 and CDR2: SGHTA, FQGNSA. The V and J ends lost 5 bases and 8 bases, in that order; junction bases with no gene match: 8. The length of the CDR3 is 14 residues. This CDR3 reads CASSLNRGLEPQHF. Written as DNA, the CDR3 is TGTGCCAGCAGCCTAAACAGGGGGTTGGAGCCCCAGCATTTT. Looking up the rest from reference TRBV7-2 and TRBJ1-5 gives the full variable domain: GAGVSQSPSNKVTEKGKDVELRCDPISGHTALYWYRQSLGQGLEFLIYFQGNSAPDKSGLPSDRFSAERTGGSVSTLTIQRTQQEDSAVYLCASSLNRGLEPQHFGDGTRLSIL.

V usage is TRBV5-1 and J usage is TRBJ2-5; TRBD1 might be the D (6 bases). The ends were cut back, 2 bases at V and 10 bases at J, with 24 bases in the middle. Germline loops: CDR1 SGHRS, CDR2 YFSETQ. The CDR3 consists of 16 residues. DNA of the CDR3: TGCGCCAGCAGCTTAGGGGGTGGAGTTCAGAGGGGGATCCAGTACTTC. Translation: CASSLGGGVQRGIQYF. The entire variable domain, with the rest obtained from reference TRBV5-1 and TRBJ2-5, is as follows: KAGVTQTPRYLIKTRGQQVTLSCSPISGHRSVSWYQQTPGQGLQFLFEYFSETQRNKGNFPGRFSGRQFSNSRSEMNVSTLELGDSALYLCASSLGGGVQRGIQYFGPGTRLLVL.

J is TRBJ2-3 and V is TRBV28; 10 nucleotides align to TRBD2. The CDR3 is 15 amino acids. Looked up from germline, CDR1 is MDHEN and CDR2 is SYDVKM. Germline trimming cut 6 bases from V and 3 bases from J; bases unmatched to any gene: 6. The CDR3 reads CASSPSGRGTDTQYF. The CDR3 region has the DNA TGTGCCAGCAGCCCTAGCGGGAGAGGGACAGATACGCAGTATTTT.

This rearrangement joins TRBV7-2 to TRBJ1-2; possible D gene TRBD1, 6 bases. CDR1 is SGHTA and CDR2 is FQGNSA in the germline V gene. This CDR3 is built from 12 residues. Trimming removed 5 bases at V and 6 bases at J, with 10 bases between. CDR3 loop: CASSPTGNGYTF. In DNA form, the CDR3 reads TGTGCCAGCAGCCCTACAGGGAATGGCTACACCTTC. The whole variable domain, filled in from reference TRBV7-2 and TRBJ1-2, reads GAGVSQSPSNKVTEKGKDVELRCDPISGHTALYWYRQSLGQGLEFLIYFQGNSAPDKSGLPSDRFSAERTGGSVSTLTIQRTQQEDSAVYLCASSPTGNGYTFGSGTRLTVV.

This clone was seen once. The CDR3 DNA reads as TGCGCCAGCAGGGACCGAGGGGGAACTGATAATTCACCCCTCCACTTT. It encodes CASRDRGGTDNSPLHF. The chain is built from TRBV23-1 and TRBJ1-6, with D perhaps TRBD1 (6 bases). TRBV23-1 is filed as an ORF, its function uncertain. The CDR3 consists of 16 residues. V lost 6 bases and J lost 5, with 17 bases in between.

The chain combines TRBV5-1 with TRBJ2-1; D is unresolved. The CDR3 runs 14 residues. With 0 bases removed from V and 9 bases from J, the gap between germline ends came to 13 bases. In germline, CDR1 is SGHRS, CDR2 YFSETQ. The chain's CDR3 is CASSLEAVKTEQFF. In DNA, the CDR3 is TGCGCCAGCAGCTTGGAAGCTGTCAAAACTGAGCAGTTCTTC.

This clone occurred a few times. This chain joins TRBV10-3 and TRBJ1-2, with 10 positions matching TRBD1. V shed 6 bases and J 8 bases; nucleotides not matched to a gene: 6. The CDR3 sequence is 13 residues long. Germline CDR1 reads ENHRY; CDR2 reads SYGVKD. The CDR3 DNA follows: TGTGCCATCAGCGGGGACAGGGGAGAAGGCTACACCTTC. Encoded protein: CAISGDRGEGYTF.

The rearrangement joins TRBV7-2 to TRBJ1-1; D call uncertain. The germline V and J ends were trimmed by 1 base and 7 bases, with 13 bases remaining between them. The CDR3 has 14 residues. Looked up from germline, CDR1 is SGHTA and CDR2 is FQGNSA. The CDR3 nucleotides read TGTGCCAGCAGCTTAGAAGGAGGATTCGGTGAAGCTTTCTTT. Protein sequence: CASSLEGGFGEAFF.

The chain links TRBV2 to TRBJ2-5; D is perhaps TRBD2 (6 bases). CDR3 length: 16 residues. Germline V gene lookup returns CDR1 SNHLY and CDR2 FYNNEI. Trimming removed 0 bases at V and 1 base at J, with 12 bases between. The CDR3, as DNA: TGTGCCAGCAGTGAAGCACCTCGGACTACCCAAGAGACCCAGTACTTC. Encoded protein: CASSEAPRTTQETQYF.

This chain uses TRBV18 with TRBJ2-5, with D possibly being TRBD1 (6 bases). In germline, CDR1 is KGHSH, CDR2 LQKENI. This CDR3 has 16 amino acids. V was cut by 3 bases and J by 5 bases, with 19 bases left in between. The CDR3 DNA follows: TGTGCCAGCTCACCCTGGACAGACCTCTCTGGGGAGACCCAGTACTTC. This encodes CASSPWTDLSGETQYF.

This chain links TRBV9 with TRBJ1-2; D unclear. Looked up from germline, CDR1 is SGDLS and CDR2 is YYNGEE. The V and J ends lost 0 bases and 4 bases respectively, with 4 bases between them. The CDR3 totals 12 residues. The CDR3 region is CASSVGSYGYTF. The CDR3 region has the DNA TGTGCCAGCAGCGTAGGGAGCTATGGCTACACCTTC.

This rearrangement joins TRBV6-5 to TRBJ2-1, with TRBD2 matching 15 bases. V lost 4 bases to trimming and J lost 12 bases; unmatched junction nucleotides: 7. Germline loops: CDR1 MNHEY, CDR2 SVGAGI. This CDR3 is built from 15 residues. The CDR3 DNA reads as TGTGCCAGCAGTTGGACTAGCGGGAGGGCGGGTCGGCAGTTCTTC. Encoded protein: CASSWTSGRAGRQFF.

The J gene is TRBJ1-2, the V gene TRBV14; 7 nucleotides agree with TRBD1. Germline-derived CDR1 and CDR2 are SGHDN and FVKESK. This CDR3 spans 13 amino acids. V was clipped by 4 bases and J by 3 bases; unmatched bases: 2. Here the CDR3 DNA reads TGTGCCAGCAGCCCGGGACAGTACTATGGCTACACCTTC. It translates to CASSPGQYYGYTF.

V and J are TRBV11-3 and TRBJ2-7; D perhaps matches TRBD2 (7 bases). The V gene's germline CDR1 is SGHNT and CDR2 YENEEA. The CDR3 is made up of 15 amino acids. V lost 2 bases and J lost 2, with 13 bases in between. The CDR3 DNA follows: TGTGCCAGCAGCTTACGAGGGGGGGGAACCTACGAGCAGTACTTC. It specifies CASSLRGGGTYEQYF.

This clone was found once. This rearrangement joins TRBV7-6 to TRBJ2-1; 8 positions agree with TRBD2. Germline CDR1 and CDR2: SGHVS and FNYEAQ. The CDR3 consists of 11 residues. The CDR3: CASGSRVEQFF. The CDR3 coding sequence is TGTGCAAGCGGGAGTCGAGTTGAGCAGTTCTTC. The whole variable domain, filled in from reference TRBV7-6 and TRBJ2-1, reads GAGVSQSPRYKVTKRGQDVALRCDPISGHVSLYWYRQALGQGPEFLTYFNYEAQQDKSGLPNDRFSAERPEGSISTLTIQRTEQRDSAMYRCASGSRVEQFFGPGTRLTVL.

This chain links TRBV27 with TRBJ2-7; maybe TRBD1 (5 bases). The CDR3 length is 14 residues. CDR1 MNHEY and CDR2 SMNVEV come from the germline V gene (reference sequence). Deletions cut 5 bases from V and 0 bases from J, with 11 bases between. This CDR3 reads CASSPQVFSYEQYF. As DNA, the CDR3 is TGTGCCAGCAGTCCACAGGTATTCTCCTACGAGCAGTACTTC.